The clone carrying this TCR beta chain was picked up a small number of times. The data derive from a study of response to subunit inactivated influenza vaccine. TCRdb analysed the RT-PCR reads with MiXCR anew, one entry per CDR3 protein. The sample consists of 530,000 or so distinct CDR3 sequences, roughly 12% of them appearing once. This TCR was recovered from a man in his fifties who received an inactivated influenza vaccine. The specimen comprised PBMCs from blood, sampled on the day of vaccination.

CDR3: CASSTRYGTSLSNEQFF. The CDR3 DNA reads as TGTGCCAGCAGCACCCGTTACGGGACTAGTTTGTCAAATGAGCAGTTCTTC. The chain employs TRBV6-1 and TRBJ2-1, with 8 bases fitting TRBD2. V dropped 6 bases and J dropped 7; count of bases not matched to a gene: 17. This CDR3 has 17 residues. Germline CDR1 MNHNS, CDR2 SASEGT.